This T cell receptor (beta chain) was profiled in a study of cytomegalovirus exposure and HLA in healthy donors. Turning to the study itself: Earlier sequencing of some 170 million T cells yielded around 100 million unique TCR beta sequences. Counted in an early data release were approximately 85 million unique TCRs from HLA-typed donors.

Regarding the study as a whole: The authors later linked a missense DCLRE1C variant to TCR beta V- and J-gene trimming. Analyzed later, association rates of TCRs varied across HLA loci, with DRB1 most and HLA-C fewest.

There are 14 residues in the CDR3. The ends were cut back, 0 bases at V and 2 bases at J, with 8 bases in the middle. The germline V gene encodes CDR1 SGDLS and CDR2 YYNGEE. Comments on this clone: Its antigen is unidentified.

In the PCR, 60 Vbeta and 13 Jbeta primers were used. TCRdb's copy holds only in-frame clones and misses some; the assay was immunoSEQ multiplex PCR. Of 150,000 to 200,000 clones detected, approximately 80% appear once; the ten largest clones hold roughly 4.8%. V is TRBV9 and J is TRBJ1-2; D gene unclear. The source is a woman aged 45-60 years in good health and CMV-seropositive. Sequenced: PBMCs. This CDR3 is CASSVDSRNYGYTF. In DNA, the CDR3 is TGTGCCAGCAGCGTAGATTCCAGGAACTATGGCTACACCTTC.